These 15 T cell receptor beta chains came from one sample sequenced in a study of tumor-infiltrating lymphocytes in localized non-small cell lung cancer. Method: immunoSEQ multiplex PCR; TCRdb's copy keeps in-frame clones and lacks some. The sample records 10,000 or so clones, roughly 78% being singletons. The sequenced sample was lung tumor tissue. The source is a human donor with non-small cell lung cancer.

The rearrangement joins TRBV30 to TRBJ2-2; 9 bases are shared with TRBD1. The CDR3 loop spans 19 amino acids. CDR1 and CDR2 from the germline V gene are GTSNPN and SVGIG (reference sequence). Losses at the gene ends were 0 bases for V and 6 bases for J; bases not matched to a gene: 17. In DNA form, the CDR3 reads TGTGCCTGGAGTGTAAATGAAGGAGGGACAGGGAGGACGGCCGGGGAGCTGTTTTTT. This gives the protein CAWSVNEGGTGRTAGELFF.

This clone was picked up one time. V usage is TRBV7-2 and J usage is TRBJ1-5; D not certain. V was trimmed by 5 bases and J by 0 bases, leaving 11 bases between them. CDR1 and CDR2 (germline): SGHTA, FQGNSA. This CDR3 comprises 15 residues. The CDR3 region is CASSPIRGSNQPQHF. Here the CDR3 DNA reads TGTGCCAGCAGCCCTATCCGGGGTAGCAATCAGCCCCAGCATTTT. Based on the CDR3 plus reference TRBV7-2 and TRBJ1-5, the full variable domain is GAGVSQSPSNKVTEKGKDVELRCDPISGHTALYWYRQSLGQGLEFLIYFQGNSAPDKSGLPSDRFSAERTGGSVSTLTIQRTQQEDSAVYLCASSPIRGSNQPQHFGDGTRLSIL.

This clone appeared a single time. This same CDR3 is encoded by further DNA sequences in the sample. The V call is TRBV6-1, the J call TRBJ1-5; no definite D call. The CDR3 totals 15 residues. Germline CDR1 and CDR2: MNHNS and SASEGT. V gave up 2 bases and J gave up 1 base, with 9 bases separating them. CDR3 sequence: CASSEYGGSNQPQHF. CDR3 DNA: TGTGCCAGCAGTGAATATGGCGGGAGCAATCAGCCCCAGCATTTT.

V gene TRBV29-1 combines with J gene TRBJ1-2; D gene ambiguous. Trimming stripped 1 base from V and 11 bases from J, with 14 bases between. The CDR3 consists of 12 residues. CDR1 and CDR2 from the germline V gene are SQVTM and ANQGSEA. CDR3 loop: CSVEGTAIGYTF. The CDR3 region has the DNA TGCAGCGTTGAAGGGACGGCCATCGGTTACACCTTC.

The chain recombines TRBV30 with TRBJ1-2; D gene uncertain. The CDR3 runs 10 residues. Germline V gene data show CDR1 as GTSNPN and CDR2 as SVGIG (reference sequence). V gave up 7 bases and J gave up 2 bases, with 5 bases separating them. In DNA, the CDR3 is TGTGCCTACTCAAACTATGGCTACACCTTC. Protein sequence: CAYSNYGYTF.

V is TRBV29-1 and J is TRBJ1-2, with a tentative D call TRBD1 (5 bases). Germline values: CDR1 SQVTM, CDR2 ANQGSEA. The CDR3 covers 12 residues. V was trimmed by 3 bases and J by 2 bases, leaving 7 bases between them. CDR3 sequence (DNA): TGCAGCGTTGAGACAGAGAACTATGGCTACACCTTC. This codes for CSVETENYGYTF. The complete variable domain, with remaining parts taken from reference TRBV29-1 and TRBJ1-2, reads SAVISQKPSRDICQRGTSLTIQCQVDSQVTMMFWYRQQPGQSLTLIATANQGSEATYESGFVIDKFPISRPNLTFSTLTVSNMSPEDSSIYLCSVETENYGYTFGSGTRLTVV.

The V call is TRBV7-2, the J call TRBJ1-5; no clear D. Germline CDR1 SGHTA, CDR2 FQGNSA. V lost 2 bases and J 4 bases, leaving 6 bases between the germline ends. This CDR3 spans 13 amino acids. The CDR3 is CASSLRGNQPQHF. As DNA, the CDR3 is TGTGCCAGCAGCTTACGGGGTAATCAGCCCCAGCATTTT.

This clone has just a few counts. The chain employs TRBV2 and TRBJ1-2, with TRBD1 matching 9 bases. Germline trimming cut 4 bases from V and 6 bases from J; bases unmatched to any gene: 9. CDR1 and CDR2 from the germline V gene are SNHLY and FYNNEI. The CDR3 runs to 15 residues. The CDR3 region is CASSVGTGPSDGYTF. The DNA of the CDR3 is TGTGCCAGCAGTGTAGGGACAGGGCCCAGCGATGGCTACACCTTC.

This chain uses TRBV9 with TRBJ2-5, with 9 bases aligning to TRBD2. V shed 6 bases and J 2 bases; nucleotides not matched to a gene: 14. This CDR3 has 17 residues. CDR1 is SGDLS, CDR2 YYNGEE, per germline. CDR3 residues: CASTKGLTSGNQETQYF. The CDR3 coding sequence is TGTGCCAGCACTAAGGGGTTGACTAGCGGAAATCAAGAGACCCAGTACTTC.

This clone came up a few times. The CDR3 DNA reads as TGCGCCAGCAGTGAGTCGGGCGGGTCCGGGGAGCTGTTTTTT. It yields the protein CASSESGGSGELFF. This rearrangement joins TRBV10-1 to TRBJ2-2, with a weak D call TRBD2 (5 bases). Trimming left V 0 bases short and J 6 bases short, with 8 bases between. The CDR3 has 14 amino acids. Germline-derived CDR1 and CDR2 are WNHNN and SYGVQD (reference sequence).

This chain joins TRBV29-1 and TRBJ2-1, with D hard to call. The CDR3 extends over 15 amino acids. CDR1 SQVTM and CDR2 ANQGSEA come from the germline V gene. Trimming took 2 bases from V and 2 from J, leaving 13 bases between them. CDR3 amino acids: CSVERLWRTYNEQFF. CDR3 bases: TGCAGCGTTGAAAGGTTGTGGAGAACCTACAATGAGCAGTTCTTC.

The J gene is TRBJ2-7, the V gene TRBV27; D is uncertain. Germline values: CDR1 MNHEY, CDR2 SMNVEV (reference sequence). V was shortened by 2 bases and J by 2 bases, with 13 bases between the two germline ends. The CDR3 runs 15 residues. The CDR3 sequence: CASSLGSASTYEQYF. The CDR3 region has the DNA TGTGCCAGCAGTTTAGGTTCTGCTTCCACCTACGAGCAGTACTTC.

The CDR3 DNA sequence: TGTGCCATCAGTCCACAGGGGGGCGACTCCTACAATGAGCAGTTCTTC. Translating gives CAISPQGGDSYNEQFF. The V and J genes are TRBV10-3 and TRBJ2-1; 8 bases match TRBD1. V lost 5 bases, J lost 0 bases, and 6 bases stayed unmatched. The CDR3 covers 16 residues. Germline V gene lookup returns CDR1 ENHRY and CDR2 SYGVKD.

The chain links TRBV9 to TRBJ2-7; D is perhaps TRBD2 (6 bases). This CDR3 comprises 13 residues. V lost 0 bases to trimming and J lost 7 bases, with 11 bases between them. Germline lookup yields CDR1 SGDLS and CDR2 YYNGEE. CDR3 sequence reads: CASSVGRAGEQYF. The CDR3 DNA sequence: TGTGCCAGCAGCGTAGGCAGGGCGGGAGAGCAGTACTTC.

V is TRBV11-3 and J is TRBJ2-2; 8 positions match TRBD1. The CDR3 totals 15 residues. Germline trimming cut 3 bases from V and 1 base from J; bases unmatched to any gene: 1. Per germline, CDR1 SGHNT and CDR2 YENEEA. For the CDR3, the DNA is TGTGCCAGCAGCTTCGGGACAGGGAACACCGGGGAGCTGTTTTTT. It is translated as CASSFGTGNTGELFF.